The 24 T cell receptor beta chains presented below share a single source sample, sequenced in a study of T-cell reconstitution after alpha-beta-depleted transplantation in children. It was with unique molecular identifiers that the TCRbeta library was prepared. Using its own MiXCR run on the PCR reads, TCRdb lists one record per CDR3 protein. The sample has 800,000 to 1,000,000 distinct CDR3 sequences, around 30% seen once. The specimen was PBMCs, mostly from graft donor cells, collected 360 days after TCRalphabeta/CD19-depleted stem cell transplant. Every receptor here comes from a boy younger than two who had a stem cell transplant for SCID, so the T cells may come from the graft donor.

The rearrangement links TRBV20-1 to TRBJ1-6; D is uncertain. This CDR3 spans 12 amino acids. Germline CDR1 reads DFQATT; CDR2 reads SNEGSKA (reference sequence). V lost 0 bases, J lost 10 bases, and 7 bases lay in between. The DNA of the CDR3 is TGCAGTGCTAGAGATCTAGGATCACCCCTCCACTTT. It encodes CSARDLGSPLHF.

The chain combines TRBV6-1 with TRBJ2-3; D gene uncertain. Per the germline V gene, CDR1 is MNHNS and CDR2 is SASEGT. The CDR3 covers 14 residues. Trimming pared 5 bases from V and 4 bases from J, leaving 13 bases between. CDR3 sequence reads: CASSQSWPPDTQYF. As DNA, the CDR3 is TGTGCCAGCAGTCAATCATGGCCCCCAGATACGCAGTATTTT.

The genes are TRBV6-2 or TRBV6-3 and TRBJ1-1; D perhaps matches TRBD1 (6 bases). Trimming took off 7 bases at V and 4 bases at J, with 22 bases between the two ends. The CDR3 length is 16 residues. Germline assignment: CDR1 MNHEY and CDR2 SVGEGT. The CDR3 DNA follows: TGTGCCAGCACTCCTTCTGAGGGGGGGCCTAGCACTGAAGCTTTCTTT. Its translation is CASTPSEGGPSTEAFF.

The genes are TRBV12-3 or TRBV12-4 and TRBJ2-1; D gene unclear. The CDR3 length is 13 residues. V lost 1 base and J 9 bases, leaving 10 bases between the germline ends. The CDR3 DNA reads TGTGCCAGCAGTTTAGTTCGAGCTGCTGAGCAGTTCTTC. Encoded protein: CASSLVRAAEQFF.

This clonotype was observed a few times. The chain uses TRBV6-5 and TRBJ1-1; D is unclear. Germline CDR1 is MNHEY and CDR2 is SVGAGI. The ends were cut back, 0 bases at V and 0 bases at J, with 11 bases in the middle. The CDR3 contains 16 residues. The chain's CDR3 is CASSYSTQVMNTEAFF. For the CDR3, the DNA is TGTGCCAGCAGTTACTCGACCCAGGTCATGAACACTGAAGCTTTCTTT.

In this sample, this clonotype turned up many times. The chain is built from TRBV18 and TRBJ2-4; D remains ambiguous. V lost 2 bases to trimming and J lost 9 bases, with 14 bases between them. Per the germline V gene, CDR1 is KGHSH and CDR2 is LQKENI. The CDR3 contains 14 residues. CDR3 loop: CASSPGASLGIQYF. CDR3 DNA sequence: TGTGCCAGCTCACCAGGTGCCAGTCTCGGCATTCAGTACTTC. Looking up the rest from reference TRBV18 and TRBJ2-4 gives the full variable domain: NAGVMQNPRHLVRRRGQEARLRCSPMKGHSHVYWYRQLPEEGLKFMVYLQKENIIDESGMPKERFSAEFPKEGPSILRIQQVVRGDSAAYFCASSPGASLGIQYFGAGTRLSVL.

This clonotype has only a few counts. The chain uses TRBV7-2 and TRBJ2-1, with no clear D. This CDR3 spans 14 amino acids. Trimming shortened V by 2 bases and J by 9 bases, and 14 bases separated the two germline ends. Per germline, CDR1 SGHTA and CDR2 FQGNSA. The chain's CDR3 is CASSLHGSMGEQFF. In nucleotides, the CDR3 is TGTGCCAGCAGCTTACACGGGTCGATGGGTGAGCAGTTCTTC.

This clonotype was detected a few times. The chain combines TRBV12-3 or TRBV12-4 with TRBJ1-1, with D tentatively TRBD1 (5 bases). V was cut by 7 bases and J by 0 bases, with 12 bases left in between. The CDR3 has 14 residues. DNA of the CDR3: TGTGCCAGCAAGGGGCACAGCATGAACACTGAAGCTTTCTTT. Protein: CASKGHSMNTEAFF.

The table lists this clonotype with many counts. This rearrangement joins TRBV9 to TRBJ1-3; TRBD1 might be the D (6 bases). V lost 2 bases to trimming and J lost 5 bases, with 11 bases between them. Germline V gene sequence: CDR1 SGDLS, CDR2 YYNGEE. The CDR3 is made up of 14 amino acids. CDR3 sequence (DNA): TGTGCCAGCAGCGTCCGGGACACTAGAAACACCATATATTTT. This translates into CASSVRDTRNTIYF.

This clonotype was counted only a few times. The chain recombines TRBV7-2 with TRBJ2-4; D call uncertain. The V gene lost 0 bases and the J gene lost 1 base, with 13 bases spanning the gap. The CDR3 extends over 17 amino acids. Germline CDR1 SGHTA, CDR2 FQGNSA. The CDR3 DNA sequence: TGTGCCAGCAGCTTAGCCCGTGGACCCTCGGCCAAAAACATTCAGTACTTC. Protein: CASSLARGPSAKNIQYF.

The rearrangement links TRBV12-3 or TRBV12-4 to TRBJ2-3; TRBD2 aligns across 8 bases. CDR3 size: 11 residues. J gave up 12 bases and V 8 bases, and 7 bases lay outside the gene matches. CDR3 amino acids: CASPGGGRQYF. For the CDR3, the DNA is TGTGCCAGCCCGGGGGGGGGTCGACAGTATTTT.

In DNA, the CDR3 is TGCAGCGTTGAAGCGGGGGCGCCTGGCTACACCTTC. Its translation: CSVEAGAPGYTF. The chain joins TRBV29-1 to TRBJ1-2; possibly TRBD1 for D (6 bases). In germline, CDR1 is SQVTM, CDR2 ANQGSEA. The CDR3 length is 12 residues. Trimming took 1 base from V and 7 from J, leaving 10 bases between them. The full variable domain, in which reference TRBV29-1 and TRBJ1-2 provide the parts outside the CDR3, is SAVISQKPSRDICQRGTSLTIQCQVDSQVTMMFWYRQQPGQSLTLIATANQGSEATYESGFVIDKFPISRPNLTFSTLTVSNMSPEDSSIYLCSVEAGAPGYTFGSGTRLTVV.

This clonotype was seen at least ten times. The CDR3 here is CASSSGRDTQYF. CDR3 nucleotide sequence: TGTGCCAGCAGTTCCGGCAGAGATACGCAGTATTTT. The V call is TRBV12-3 or TRBV12-4, the J call TRBJ2-3, with D uncertain. V was trimmed by 4 bases and J by 5 bases, leaving 7 bases between them. This CDR3 has 12 residues.

This chain joins TRBV5-1 and TRBJ2-3, with 7 nucleotides matching TRBD1. Losses at the gene ends were 4 bases for V and 2 bases for J; bases not matched to a gene: 4. This CDR3 has 14 residues. Germline V gene lookup returns CDR1 SGHRS and CDR2 YFSETQ. The CDR3 spells CASSPGQITDTQYF. CDR3 in DNA: TGCGCCAGCAGCCCGGGACAGATCACAGATACGCAGTATTTT. Full variable domain (outside the CDR3, taken from reference TRBV5-1 and TRBJ2-3): KAGVTQTPRYLIKTRGQQVTLSCSPISGHRSVSWYQQTPGQGLQFLFEYFSETQRNKGNFPGRFSGRQFSNSRSEMNVSTLELGDSALYLCASSPGQITDTQYFGPGTRLTVL.

In its sample, this clonotype was seen many times. V usage is TRBV20-1 and J usage is TRBJ2-5, with D unclear. The CDR3 spans 13 residues. Germline loops: CDR1 DFQATT, CDR2 SNEGSKA (reference sequence). V shed 1 base and J shed 0 bases, with 6 bases lying between them. The CDR3 loop is CSARGQHQETQYF. The CDR3 region has the DNA TGCAGTGCTAGAGGACAACACCAAGAGACCCAGTACTTC.

CDR3 nucleotides: TGCGCCAGCAGCCAAGATGTGATGGGGGAGCAGTTCTTC. Its protein is CASSQDVMGEQFF. This rearrangement joins TRBV4-1 to TRBJ2-1; the D is unclear. This CDR3 has 13 residues. The V gene lost 0 bases and the J gene lost 10 bases, with 10 bases spanning the gap. Germline V lookup: CDR1 MGHRA, CDR2 YSYEKL.

The gene calls are TRBV20-1 and TRBJ2-7; D may be TRBD1 (5 bases). Trimming pared 6 bases from V and 9 bases from J, leaving 15 bases between. The CDR3 has 11 residues. The germline gives CDR1 DFQATT, CDR2 SNEGSKA (reference sequence). The CDR3 protein is CSAIVTESQYF. CDR3 coding DNA: TGCAGTGCCATAGTGACAGAGTCGCAGTACTTC.

The genes are TRBV4-1 and TRBJ2-7; D is ambiguous. Germline V lookup: CDR1 MGHRA, CDR2 YSYEKL. The V end lost 1 base, the J end lost 4 bases, and 11 bases lay between the germline ends. This CDR3 region has 14 residues. Written as DNA, the CDR3 is TGCGCCAGCAGCCAAGGGAACCCCGGATACGAGCAGTACTTC. Its protein product is CASSQGNPGYEQYF.

This clonotype showed up just a few times. The rearrangement links TRBV12-3 or TRBV12-4 to TRBJ1-4; D is possibly TRBD1 (6 bases). Trimming stripped 0 bases from V and 0 bases from J, with 17 bases between. The CDR3 sequence is 19 residues long. CDR3 coding DNA: TGTGCCAGCAGTTTAGCGACGGGGACATTGATTGCAACTAATGAAAAACTGTTTTTT. Residues: CASSLATGTLIATNEKLFF.

The chain employs TRBV20-1 and TRBJ2-1; D not certain. Germline CDR1 is DFQATT and CDR2 is SNEGSKA (reference sequence). Trimming pared 1 base from V and 3 bases from J, leaving 13 bases between. The length of the CDR3 is 15 residues. Here the CDR3 DNA reads TGCAGTGCTAGAGTAGGGCCTTTGGGCTACAATGAGCAGTTCTTC. Translating it yields CSARVGPLGYNEQFF.

This clonotype occurred a few times. The rearrangement joins TRBV24-1 to TRBJ2-1; D is perhaps TRBD1 (6 bases). Between the trimmed V and J ends, which lost 5 bases and 5 bases, there was a span of 15 bases. The CDR3 extends over 15 amino acids. Germline-derived CDR1 and CDR2 are KGHDR and SFDVKD. The CDR3 region has the DNA TGTGCCACCAGTGCGGGGTCGACAGGTAACAATGAGCAGTTCTTC. It translates to CATSAGSTGNNEQFF.

The V gene is TRBV9, the J gene TRBJ2-5; 13 nucleotides agree with TRBD2. Germline loops: CDR1 SGDLS, CDR2 YYNGEE. The CDR3 has 15 amino acids. Losses at the gene ends were 7 bases for V and 5 bases for J; bases not matched to a gene: 8. CDR3 sequence: CASARLAGGRETQYF. CDR3 DNA: TGTGCCAGCGCCAGACTAGCGGGGGGTCGGGAGACCCAGTACTTC.

The chain uses TRBV20-1 and TRBJ2-1, with TRBD2 matching over 8 bases. This CDR3 comprises 15 residues. CDR1 is DFQATT and CDR2 is SNEGSKA in the germline V gene (reference sequence). With V trimmed by 0 bases and J by 4 bases, 5 bases remained unmatched. CDR3 DNA sequence: TGCAGTGCTAGAGAGGTTAGCGGGGTGTACAATGAGCAGTTCTTC. Translating gives CSAREVSGVYNEQFF.

The chain carries TRBV5-1 and TRBJ2-5; D unresolved. V lost 0 bases and J lost 1, with 10 bases in between. Per germline, CDR1 SGHRS and CDR2 YFSETQ. This CDR3 spans 15 amino acids. Written as DNA, the CDR3 is TGCGCCAGCAGCTTGGCCCCTTTGCCCCAAGAGACCCAGTACTTC. Protein sequence: CASSLAPLPQETQYF.